The sequence of this T cell receptor beta chain was determined in a study of cytomegalovirus exposure and HLA in healthy donors. CDR3 length: 13 amino acids. Both 60 Vbeta primers and 13 Jbeta primers went into the PCR. The repertoire was sequenced with immunoSEQ multiplex PCR; TCRdb's copy has only in-frame clones and lacks some. This table lists 150,000 or so clones. The V call is TRBV1, the J call TRBJ1-2. TRBV1 constitutes a pseudogene. The sequencing input was PBMCs. The receptor's source is a man aged 25-45 years in good health and CMV-seronegative. The CDR3 nucleotides read TGCACCAGCACCCGCCCTGGGGGGTATGGCTACACCTTC. Translating gives CTSTRPGGYGYTF.